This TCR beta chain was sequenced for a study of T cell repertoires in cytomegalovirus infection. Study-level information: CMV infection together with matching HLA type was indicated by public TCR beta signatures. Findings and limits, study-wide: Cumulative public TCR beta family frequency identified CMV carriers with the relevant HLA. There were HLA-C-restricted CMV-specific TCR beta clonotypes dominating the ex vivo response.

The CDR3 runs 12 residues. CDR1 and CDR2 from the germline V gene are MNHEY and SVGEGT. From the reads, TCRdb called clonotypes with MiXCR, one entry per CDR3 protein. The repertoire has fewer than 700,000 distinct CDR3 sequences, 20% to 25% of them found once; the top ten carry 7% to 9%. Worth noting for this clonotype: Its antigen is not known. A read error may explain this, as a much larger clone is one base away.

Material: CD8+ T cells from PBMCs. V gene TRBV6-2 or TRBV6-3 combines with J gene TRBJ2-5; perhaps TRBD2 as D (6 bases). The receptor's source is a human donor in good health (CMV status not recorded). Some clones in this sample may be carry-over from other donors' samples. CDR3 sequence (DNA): TGTGCCTGCAGAACTAGCAAAGAGACCCAGTACTTC. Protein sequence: CACRTSKETQYF.